These T cell receptor beta chains were read from a single sample in a study of blood T cell repertoires in COVID-19. TCRdb keeps only in-frame clones here, not all; method: immunoSEQ multiplex PCR. The sample gives 350,000 to 450,000 clones, around 87% of which show up once; roughly 2% is in the top ten. The sequenced sample consisted of PBMCs or T cells enriched from blood (not recorded which). The receptors originated from a man aged 35-49 years in a cohort exposed to, infected with or recovered from COVID-19 (not recorded which). The CDR3 runs from the conserved cysteine through the conserved F or W. D genes are given only for firm matches. Where a row states a size, it is once, few, many or the class of an expanded clone; other rows omit it.

clone_size: .
d_call: TRBD1
j_call: TRBJ2-6
v_call: TRBV24-1
cdr3_aa: CATGGTGKTNVLTF
cdr3_nt: TGTGCCACAGGGGGGACAGGGAAAACCAACGTCCTGACTTTC

clone_size: few
d_call: .
j_call: TRBJ2-7
v_call: TRBV11-2
cdr3_aa: CASSSDSRGVSEQYF
cdr3_nt: TGTGCCAGCAGCTCCGACAGTCGCGGGGTGTCCGAGCAGTACTTC

clone_size: .
d_call: .
j_call: TRBJ2-1
v_call: TRBV5-1
cdr3_aa: CASSSTYNEQFF
cdr3_nt: TGCGCCAGCAGCTCAACTTACAATGAGCAGTTCTTC

clone_size: .
d_call: TRBD2
j_call: TRBJ2-5
v_call: TRBV9
cdr3_aa: CASSGTSGQETQYF
cdr3_nt: TGTGCCAGCAGCGGGACTAGCGGACAAGAGACCCAGTACTTC

clone_size: .
d_call: TRBD2
j_call: TRBJ2-5
v_call: TRBV30
cdr3_aa: CAWSASGNTDF
cdr3_nt: TGTGCCTGGAGTGCTAGCGGAAACACCGACTTC

clone_size: few
d_call: .
j_call: TRBJ1-6
v_call: TRBV6-5
cdr3_aa: CASSQDSTASPLHF
cdr3_nt: TGTGCCAGCAGTCAGGACAGCACGGCTTCACCCCTCCACTTT

clone_size: few
d_call: TRBD2
j_call: TRBJ2-5
v_call: TRBV7-9
cdr3_aa: CASSLPGGETQYF
cdr3_nt: TGTGCCAGCAGCTTACCGGGAGGTGAGACCCAGTACTTC

clone_size: .
d_call: .
j_call: TRBJ2-3
v_call: TRBV19
cdr3_aa: CASSIYRGGSTDTQYF
cdr3_nt: TGTGCCAGTAGTATATACAGGGGGGGTAGCACAGATACGCAGTATTTT

clone_size: .
d_call: .
j_call: TRBJ2-3
v_call: TRBV12-5
cdr3_aa: CASGLSGAPDTQYF
cdr3_nt: TGTGCTAGTGGTTTGTCGGGAGCCCCAGATACGCAGTATTTT

clone_size: .
d_call: .
j_call: TRBJ2-4
v_call: TRBV7-2
cdr3_aa: CASSLAGIAKNIQYF
cdr3_nt: TGTGCCAGCAGCTTAGCCGGGATAGCCAAAAACATTCAGTACTTC

clone_size: .
d_call: .
j_call: TRBJ1-5
v_call: TRBV27
cdr3_aa: CASSPQIWRGDKYNQPQHF
cdr3_nt: TGTGCCAGCAGTCCCCAAATCTGGAGGGGAGATAAGTACAATCAGCCCCAGCATTTT

clone_size: .
d_call: TRBD2
j_call: TRBJ2-1
v_call: TRBV29-1
cdr3_aa: CSVGLAGVNNEQFF
cdr3_nt: TGCAGCGTTGGCCTAGCGGGAGTAAACAATGAGCAGTTCTTC

clone_size: few
d_call: .
j_call: TRBJ1-2
v_call: TRBV7-2
cdr3_aa: CASSLEQGRGYTF
cdr3_nt: TGTGCCAGCAGCTTAGAACAGGGACGTGGCTACACCTTC

clone_size: .
d_call: .
j_call: TRBJ2-5
v_call: TRBV7-9
cdr3_aa: CASTPGARGQYF
cdr3_nt: TGTGCCAGCACCCCCGGAGCCCGGGGCCAGTACTTC

clone_size: .
d_call: TRBD1
j_call: TRBJ2-5
v_call: TRBV14
cdr3_aa: CASRKSGTGGRETQYF
cdr3_nt: TGTGCCAGCAGAAAGTCAGGGACAGGGGGACGGGAGACCCAGTACTTC

clone_size: .
d_call: .
j_call: TRBJ2-2
v_call: TRBV11-2
cdr3_aa: CASSLVIANTGELFF
cdr3_nt: TGTGCCAGCAGCTTAGTTATAGCGAACACCGGGGAGCTGTTTTTT

clone_size: .
d_call: .
j_call: TRBJ2-7
v_call: TRBV27
cdr3_aa: CASSLSVRRYEQYF
cdr3_nt: TGTGCCAGCAGTTTGTCTGTCAGAAGATACGAGCAGTACTTC

clone_size: .
d_call: .
j_call: TRBJ2-3
v_call: TRBV6-6
cdr3_aa: CASSKADSLYTDTQYF
cdr3_nt: TGTGCCAGCAGTAAGGCGGACAGCCTATACACAGATACGCAGTATTTT

clone_size: few
d_call: TRBD1
j_call: TRBJ1-2
v_call: TRBV5-4
cdr3_aa: CASSGTGGGYTF
cdr3_nt: TGTGCCAGCAGCGGGACAGGGGGGGGCTACACCTTC

clone_size: .
d_call: TRBD1
j_call: TRBJ2-1
v_call: TRBV18
cdr3_aa: CASSPYRDRVPPPNEQFF
cdr3_nt: TGTGCCAGCTCACCGTACCGGGACAGGGTACCTCCACCGAATGAGCAGTTCTTC

clone_size: .
d_call: TRBD2
j_call: TRBJ2-3
v_call: TRBV6-5
cdr3_aa: CASRETSGTTDTQYF
cdr3_nt: TGTGCCAGCAGGGAGACTAGCGGGACTACAGATACGCAGTATTTT

clone_size: .
d_call: .
j_call: TRBJ2-2
v_call: TRBV7-9
cdr3_aa: CASSPTATGYQNTGELFF
cdr3_nt: TGTGCCAGCAGCCCTACCGCCACGGGATATCAAAACACCGGGGAGCTGTTTTTT